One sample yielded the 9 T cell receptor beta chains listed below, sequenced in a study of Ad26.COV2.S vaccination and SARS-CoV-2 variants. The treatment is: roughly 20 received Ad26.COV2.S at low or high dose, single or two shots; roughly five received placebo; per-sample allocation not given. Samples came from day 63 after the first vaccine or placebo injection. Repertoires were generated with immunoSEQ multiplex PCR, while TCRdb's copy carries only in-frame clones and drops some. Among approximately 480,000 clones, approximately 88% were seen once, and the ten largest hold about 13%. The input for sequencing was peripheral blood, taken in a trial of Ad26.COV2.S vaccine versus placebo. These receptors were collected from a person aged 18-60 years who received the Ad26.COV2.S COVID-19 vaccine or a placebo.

Here the CDR3 reads CASSLGVRGAGTEAFF. As DNA, the CDR3 is TGTGCCAGCAGCTTGGGGGTTAGGGGGGCGGGCACTGAAGCTTTCTTT. The chain carries TRBV5-8 and TRBJ1-1, with D possibly TRBD1 on 6 matching bases. Germline V gene lookup returns CDR1 SGHTS and CDR2 YDEGEE. V was pared by 0 bases and J by 4 bases, with 16 bases between. CDR3 length: 16 residues.

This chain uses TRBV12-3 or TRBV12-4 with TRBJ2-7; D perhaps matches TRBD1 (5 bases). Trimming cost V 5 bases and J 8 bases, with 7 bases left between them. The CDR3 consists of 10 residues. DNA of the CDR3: TGTGCCAGCAGTCCGGACAAGCAGTACTTC. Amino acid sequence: CASSPDKQYF.

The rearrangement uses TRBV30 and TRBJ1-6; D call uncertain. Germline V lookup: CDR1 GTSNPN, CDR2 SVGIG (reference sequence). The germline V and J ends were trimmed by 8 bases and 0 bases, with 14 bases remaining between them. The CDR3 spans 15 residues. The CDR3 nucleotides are TGTGCCGGAAGCAGCGTCAGCTCCTATAATTCACCCCTCCACTTT. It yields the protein CAGSSVSSYNSPLHF.

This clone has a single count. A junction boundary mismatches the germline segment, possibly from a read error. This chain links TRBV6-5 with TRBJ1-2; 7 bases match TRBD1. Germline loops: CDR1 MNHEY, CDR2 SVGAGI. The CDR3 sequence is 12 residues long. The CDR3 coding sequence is TGTGCCAGCAGTTACACCGGGACAGACTTCTTCTTC. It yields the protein CASSYTGTDFFF.

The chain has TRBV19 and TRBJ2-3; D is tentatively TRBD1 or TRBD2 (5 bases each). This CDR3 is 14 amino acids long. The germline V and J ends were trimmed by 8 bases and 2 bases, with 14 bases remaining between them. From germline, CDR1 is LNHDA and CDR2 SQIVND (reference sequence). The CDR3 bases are TGTGCCAGTGCCCGGGACGGCCCCACAGATACGCAGTATTTT. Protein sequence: CASARDGPTDTQYF.

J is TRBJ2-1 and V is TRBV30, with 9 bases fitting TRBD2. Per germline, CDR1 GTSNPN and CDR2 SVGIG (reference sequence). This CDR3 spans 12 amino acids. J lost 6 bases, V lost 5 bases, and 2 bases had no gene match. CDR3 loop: CAWGGGGNEQFF. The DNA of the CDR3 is TGTGCCTGGGGCGGGGGGGGCAATGAGCAGTTCTTC.

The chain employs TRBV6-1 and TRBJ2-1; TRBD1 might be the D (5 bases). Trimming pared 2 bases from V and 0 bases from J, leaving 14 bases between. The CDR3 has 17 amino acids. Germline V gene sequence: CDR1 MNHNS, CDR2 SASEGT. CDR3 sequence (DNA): TGTGCCAGCAGTGAATACTCAGGGTCAAGCTCCTACAATGAGCAGTTCTTC. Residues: CASSEYSGSSSYNEQFF.

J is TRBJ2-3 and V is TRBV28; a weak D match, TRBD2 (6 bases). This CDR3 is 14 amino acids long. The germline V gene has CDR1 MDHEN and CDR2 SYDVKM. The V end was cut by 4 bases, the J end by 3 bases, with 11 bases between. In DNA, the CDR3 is TGTGCCAGCAGTTCTAGCGTCTCGACAGATACGCAGTATTTT. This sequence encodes CASSSSVSTDTQYF.

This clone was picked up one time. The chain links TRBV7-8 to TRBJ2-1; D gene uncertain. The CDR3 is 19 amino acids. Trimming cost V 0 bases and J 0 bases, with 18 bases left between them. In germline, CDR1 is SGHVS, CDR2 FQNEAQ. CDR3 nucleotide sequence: TGTGCCAGCAGCTTAGCGTGGGCCAGCGCCGTAAGCTCCTACAATGAGCAGTTCTTC. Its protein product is CASSLAWASAVSSYNEQFF.